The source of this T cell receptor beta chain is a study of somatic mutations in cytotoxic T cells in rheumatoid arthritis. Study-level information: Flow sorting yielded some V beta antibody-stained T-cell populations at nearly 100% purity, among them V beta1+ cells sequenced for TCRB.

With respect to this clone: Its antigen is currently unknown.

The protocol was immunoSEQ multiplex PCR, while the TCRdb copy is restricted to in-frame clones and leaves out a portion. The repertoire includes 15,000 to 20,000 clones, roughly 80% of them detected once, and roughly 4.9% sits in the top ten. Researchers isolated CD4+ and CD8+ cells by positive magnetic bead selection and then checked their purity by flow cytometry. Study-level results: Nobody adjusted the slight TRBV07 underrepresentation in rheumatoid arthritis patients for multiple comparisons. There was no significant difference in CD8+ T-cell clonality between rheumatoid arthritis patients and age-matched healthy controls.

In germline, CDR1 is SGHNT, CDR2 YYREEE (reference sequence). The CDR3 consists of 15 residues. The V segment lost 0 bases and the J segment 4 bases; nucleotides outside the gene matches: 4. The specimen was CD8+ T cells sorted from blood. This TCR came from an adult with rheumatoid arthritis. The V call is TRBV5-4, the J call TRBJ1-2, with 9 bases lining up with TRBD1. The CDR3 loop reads CASSLGTGEIYGYTF. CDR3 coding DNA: TGTGCCAGCAGCTTGGGGACAGGGGAAATCTATGGCTACACCTTC.